This TCR beta chain was captured in a study of OX40 agonist ivuxolimab in advanced cancers. Study-level information: The group had a mean age of roughly 56 years, ranged from about 23 to 85, and was roughly 80% male. Three patients had partial responses: one hepatocellular carcinoma, two cutaneous melanoma.

Overall study results and limits: Expanded clones were, on average, more numerous among CD8+ T cells than CD4+. Relatively little clonal expansion, among the lowest observed, appeared in partial responders at 0.1-3.0 mg/kg.

Sequencing was performed with immunoSEQ multiplex PCR; in TCRdb, only in-frame clones are kept and a portion is missing. The profile shows just over 90,000 clones, more than 75% of them singletons. With respect to this clone: No antigen is known for it.

Germline lookup yields CDR1 SGHAT and CDR2 FQNNGV. V was pared by 5 bases and J by 0 bases, with 11 bases between. The CDR3 has 14 residues. Sequences were derived from CD4+ or CD8+ T cells sorted from blood, sampled in a trial of the OX40 agonist ivuxolimab. The genes are TRBV11-2 and TRBJ2-7, with D tentatively TRBD2 (5 bases). The TCR originated in an adult with an advanced solid tumor such as melanoma, head and neck, liver or kidney cancer. The CDR3 region has the DNA TGTGCCAGCAGCCTAGCCGGGCGCTCCTACGAGCAGTACTTC. Protein sequence: CASSLAGRSYEQYF.